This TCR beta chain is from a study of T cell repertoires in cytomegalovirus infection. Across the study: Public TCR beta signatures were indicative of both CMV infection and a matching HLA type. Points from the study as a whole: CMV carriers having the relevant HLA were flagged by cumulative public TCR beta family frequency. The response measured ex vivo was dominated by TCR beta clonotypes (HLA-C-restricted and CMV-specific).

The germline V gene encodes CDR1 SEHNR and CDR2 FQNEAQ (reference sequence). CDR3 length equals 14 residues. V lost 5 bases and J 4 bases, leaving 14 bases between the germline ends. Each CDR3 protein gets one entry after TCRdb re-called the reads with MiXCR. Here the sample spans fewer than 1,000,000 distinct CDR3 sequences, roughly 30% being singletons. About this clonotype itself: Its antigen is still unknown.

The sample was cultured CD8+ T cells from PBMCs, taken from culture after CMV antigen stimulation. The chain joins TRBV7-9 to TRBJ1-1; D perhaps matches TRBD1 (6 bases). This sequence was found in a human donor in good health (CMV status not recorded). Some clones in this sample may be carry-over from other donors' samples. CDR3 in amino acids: CASSGGGSPTEAFF. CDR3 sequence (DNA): TGTGCCAGCAGCGGAGGGGGGAGTCCCACTGAAGCTTTCTTT.